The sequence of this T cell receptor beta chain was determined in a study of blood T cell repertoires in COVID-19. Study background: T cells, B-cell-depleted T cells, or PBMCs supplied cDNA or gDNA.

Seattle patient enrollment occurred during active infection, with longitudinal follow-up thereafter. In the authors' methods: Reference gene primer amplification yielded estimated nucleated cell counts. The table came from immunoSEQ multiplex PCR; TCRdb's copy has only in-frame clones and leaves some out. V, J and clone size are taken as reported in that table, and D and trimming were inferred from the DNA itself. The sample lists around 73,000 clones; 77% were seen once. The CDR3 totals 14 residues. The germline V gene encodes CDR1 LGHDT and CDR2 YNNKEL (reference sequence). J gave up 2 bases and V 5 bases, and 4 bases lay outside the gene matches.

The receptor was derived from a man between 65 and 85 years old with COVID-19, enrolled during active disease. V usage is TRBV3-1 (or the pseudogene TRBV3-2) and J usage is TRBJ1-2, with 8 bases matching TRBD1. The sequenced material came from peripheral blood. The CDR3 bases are TGTGCCAGCAGCTCAGGACAGGGAAACTATGGCTACACCTTC. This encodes CASSSGQGNYGYTF.